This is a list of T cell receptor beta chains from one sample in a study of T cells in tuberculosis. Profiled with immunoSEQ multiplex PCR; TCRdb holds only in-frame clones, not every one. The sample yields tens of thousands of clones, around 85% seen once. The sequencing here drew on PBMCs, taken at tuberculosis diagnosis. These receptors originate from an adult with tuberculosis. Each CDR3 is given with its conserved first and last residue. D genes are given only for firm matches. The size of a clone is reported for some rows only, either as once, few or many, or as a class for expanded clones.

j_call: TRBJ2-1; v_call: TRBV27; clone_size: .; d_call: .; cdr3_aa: CASSLTGPYNEQFF; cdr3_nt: TGTGCCAGCAGTTTAACAGGCCCCTACAATGAGCAGTTCTTC
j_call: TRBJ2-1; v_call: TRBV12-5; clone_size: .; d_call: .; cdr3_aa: CASGLDGEQREQFF; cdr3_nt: TGTGCTAGTGGTTTGGACGGTGAGCAGCGGGAGCAGTTCTTC
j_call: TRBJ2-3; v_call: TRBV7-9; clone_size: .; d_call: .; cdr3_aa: CASSLLRDTQYF; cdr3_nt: TGTGCCAGCAGCTTACTCAGGGATACGCAGTATTTT
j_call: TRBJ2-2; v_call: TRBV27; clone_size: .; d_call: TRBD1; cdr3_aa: CAAQGASGELFF; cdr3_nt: TGTGCCGCACAGGGGGCTTCTGGGGAGCTGTTTTTT
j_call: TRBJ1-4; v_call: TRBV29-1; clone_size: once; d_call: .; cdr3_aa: CSVESGREKLFF; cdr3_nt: TGCAGCGTTGAGAGTGGCAGGGAAAAACTGTTTTTT
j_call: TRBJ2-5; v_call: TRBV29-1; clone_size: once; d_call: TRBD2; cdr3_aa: CSVEDREVAGVLQETQYF; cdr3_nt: TGCAGCGTTGAAGATAGGGAAGTAGCGGGAGTCCTCCAAGAGACCCAGTACTTC
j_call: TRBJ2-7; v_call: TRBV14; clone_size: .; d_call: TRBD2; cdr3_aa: CASDQGGEQYF; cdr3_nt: TGTGCCAGCGACCAGGGAGGGGAGCAGTACTTC
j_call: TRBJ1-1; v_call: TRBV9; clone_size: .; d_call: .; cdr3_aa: CASSPRTVENTEAFF; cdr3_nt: TGTGCCAGCAGCCCCCGGACAGTAGAAAACACTGAAGCTTTCTTT
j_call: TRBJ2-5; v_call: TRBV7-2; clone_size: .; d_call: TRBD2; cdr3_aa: CASSLGRGTWETQYF; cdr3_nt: TGTGCCAGCAGCTTAGGGCGGGGGACGTGGGAGACCCAGTACTTC
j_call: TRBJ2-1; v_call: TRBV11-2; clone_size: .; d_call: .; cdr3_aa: CASSTRLGGGNEQFF; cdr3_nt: TGTGCCAGCAGCACGCGACTAGGGGGGGGCAATGAGCAGTTCTTC
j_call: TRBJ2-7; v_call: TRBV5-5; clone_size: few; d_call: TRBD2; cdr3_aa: CASSPLAGGYEQYF; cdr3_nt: TGTGCCAGCAGCCCACTAGCGGGGGGGTACGAGCAGTACTTC
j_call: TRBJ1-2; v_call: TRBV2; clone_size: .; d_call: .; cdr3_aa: CASSAEAGSNYGYTF; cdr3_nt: TGTGCCAGCAGCGCCGAGGCGGGTTCTAACTATGGCTACACCTTC
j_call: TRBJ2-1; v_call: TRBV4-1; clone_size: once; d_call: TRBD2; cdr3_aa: CASSREGLAGGPNEQFF; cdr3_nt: TGCGCCAGCAGCCGGGAAGGACTAGCGGGAGGGCCCAATGAGCAGTTCTTC
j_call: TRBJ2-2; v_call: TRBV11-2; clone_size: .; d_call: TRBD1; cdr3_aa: CASIRTGTNTGELFF; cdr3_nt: TGTGCCAGCATCAGGACAGGGACGAACACCGGGGAGCTGTTTTTT
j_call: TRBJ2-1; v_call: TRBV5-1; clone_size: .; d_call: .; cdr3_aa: CASSWGLGGFVDEQFF; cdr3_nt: TGCGCCAGCAGCTGGGGGTTGGGGGGTTTTGTGGATGAGCAGTTCTTC
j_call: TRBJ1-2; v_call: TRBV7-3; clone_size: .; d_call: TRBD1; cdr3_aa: CASSGGQGGYGYTF; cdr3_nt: TGTGCCAGCAGCGGGGGACAGGGAGGCTATGGCTACACCTTC
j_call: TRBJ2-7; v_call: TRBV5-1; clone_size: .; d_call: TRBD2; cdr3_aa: CASRLAGVKEYF; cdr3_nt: TGCGCCAGCAGATTAGCGGGAGTTAAGGAGTACTTC
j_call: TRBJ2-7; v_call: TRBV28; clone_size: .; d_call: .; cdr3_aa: CASSLDRNEQYF; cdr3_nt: TGTGCCAGCAGTTTAGACAGGAACGAGCAGTACTTC
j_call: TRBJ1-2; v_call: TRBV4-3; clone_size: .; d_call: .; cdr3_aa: CASSQDAFNYGYTF; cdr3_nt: TGCGCCAGCAGCCAAGATGCGTTTAACTATGGCTACACCTTC
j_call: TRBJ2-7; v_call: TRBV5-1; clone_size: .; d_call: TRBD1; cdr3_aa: CASSGQVGPYEQYF; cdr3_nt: TGCGCCAGCAGCGGACAGGTTGGGCCCTACGAGCAGTACTTC
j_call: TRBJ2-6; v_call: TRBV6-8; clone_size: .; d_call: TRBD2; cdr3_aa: CASSYSRGGRGLIGANVLTF; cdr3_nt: TGTGCCAGCAGTTACTCGAGGGGCGGGAGGGGACTTATAGGGGCCAACGTCCTGACTTTC
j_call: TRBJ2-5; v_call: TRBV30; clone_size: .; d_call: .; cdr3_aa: CAWSRVGGSETQYF; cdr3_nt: TGTGCCTGGAGCCGAGTGGGAGGATCGGAGACCCAGTACTTC
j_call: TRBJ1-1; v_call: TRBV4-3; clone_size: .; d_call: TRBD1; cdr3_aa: CASSPTGGAGTEAFF; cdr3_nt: TGCGCCAGCAGCCCAACAGGGGGCGCGGGAACTGAAGCTTTCTTT
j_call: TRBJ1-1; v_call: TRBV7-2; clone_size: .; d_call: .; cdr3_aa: CASSFSQNTEAFF; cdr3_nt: TGTGCCAGCAGCTTTAGCCAGAACACTGAAGCTTTCTTT
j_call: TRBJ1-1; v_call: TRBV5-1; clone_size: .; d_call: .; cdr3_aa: CASSSEGRGTEAFF; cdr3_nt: TGCGCCAGCAGCTCGGAGGGAAGGGGCACTGAAGCTTTCTTT
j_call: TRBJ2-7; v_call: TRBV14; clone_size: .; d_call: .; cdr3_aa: CASSQGPLPYEQYF; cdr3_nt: TGTGCCAGCAGCCAAGGTCCACTCCCCTACGAGCAGTACTTC
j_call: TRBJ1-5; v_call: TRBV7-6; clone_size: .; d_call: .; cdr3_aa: CASSSGAPPNQPQHF; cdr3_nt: TGTGCCAGCAGCTCGGGAGCCCCTCCCAATCAGCCCCAGCATTTT
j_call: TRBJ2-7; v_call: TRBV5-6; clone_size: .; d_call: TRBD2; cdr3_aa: CASRLAGVDYEQYF; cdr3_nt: TGTGCCAGCAGACTAGCGGGAGTAGACTACGAGCAGTACTTC
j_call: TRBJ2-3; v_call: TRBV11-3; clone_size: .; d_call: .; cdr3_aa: CASSLGGTPSTDTQYF; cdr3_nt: TGTGCCAGCAGCTTAGGGGGGACACCGAGCACAGATACGCAGTATTTT
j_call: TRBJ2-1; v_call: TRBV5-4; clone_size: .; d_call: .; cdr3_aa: CASSLVGSNEQFF; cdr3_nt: TGTGCCAGCAGCTTGGTAGGGAGCAATGAGCAGTTCTTC
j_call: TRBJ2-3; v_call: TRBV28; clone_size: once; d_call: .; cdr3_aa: CASTHPGLDTQYF; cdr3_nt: TGTGCCAGCACCCACCCGGGGTTAGATACGCAGTATTTT